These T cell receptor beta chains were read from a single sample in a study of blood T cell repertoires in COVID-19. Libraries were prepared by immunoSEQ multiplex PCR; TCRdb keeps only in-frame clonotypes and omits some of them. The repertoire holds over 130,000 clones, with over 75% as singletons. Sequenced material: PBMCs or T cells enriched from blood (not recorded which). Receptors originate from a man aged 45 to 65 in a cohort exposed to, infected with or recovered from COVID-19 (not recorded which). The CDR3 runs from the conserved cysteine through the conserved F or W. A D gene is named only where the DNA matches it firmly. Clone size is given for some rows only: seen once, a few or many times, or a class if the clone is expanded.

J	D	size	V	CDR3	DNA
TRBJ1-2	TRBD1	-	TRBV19	CASKGTGEYGYTF	TGTGCCAGTAAAGGGACAGGGGAATATGGCTACACCTTC
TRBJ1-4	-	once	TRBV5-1	CASSPQGIGLNEKLFF	TGCGCCAGCAGTCCCCAGGGGATCGGGCTTAATGAAAAACTGTTTTTT
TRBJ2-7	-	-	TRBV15	CATSRGAAGSYEQYF	TGTGCCACCAGCAGGGGGGCTGCGGGCTCCTACGAGCAGTACTTC
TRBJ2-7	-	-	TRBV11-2	CASSRTGSYEQYF	TGTGCCAGCAGTCGGACTGGCTCCTACGAGCAGTACTTC
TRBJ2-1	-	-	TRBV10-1	CASSLGVYNEQFF	TGCGCCAGCAGTTTAGGAGTTTACAATGAGCAGTTCTTC
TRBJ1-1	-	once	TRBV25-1	CATLRGLEAFF	TGTGCCACCCTTAGGGGTCTGGAAGCTTTCTTT
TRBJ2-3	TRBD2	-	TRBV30	CAWSVGSGRDTQYF	TGTGCCTGGAGTGTTGGTAGCGGGAGAGATACGCAGTATTTT
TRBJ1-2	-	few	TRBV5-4	CASTTSIANYGYTF	TGTGCCAGCACGACTTCAATTGCTAACTATGGCTACACCTTC
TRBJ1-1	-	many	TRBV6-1	CASSESAGNTEAFF	TGTGCCAGCAGTGAATCCGCAGGGAACACTGAAGCTTTCTTT
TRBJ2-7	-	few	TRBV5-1	CASSLAQDSYEQYF	TGCGCCAGCAGCTTGGCCCAGGACTCCTACGAGCAGTACTTC
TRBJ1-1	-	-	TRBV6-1	CASLSNTEAFF	TGTGCCAGTCTATCGAACACTGAAGCTTTCTTT
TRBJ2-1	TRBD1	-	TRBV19	CASGDRGYNEQFF	TGTGCCAGTGGGGACAGGGGATACAATGAGCAGTTCTTC
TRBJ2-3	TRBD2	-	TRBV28	CASSAAGAGVEDTQYF	TGTGCCAGCAGTGCCGCCGGGGCGGGAGTCGAAGATACGCAGTATTTT
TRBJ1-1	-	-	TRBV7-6	CASSPTVVTEAFF	TGTGCCAGCAGTCCGACAGTAGTCACTGAAGCTTTCTTT
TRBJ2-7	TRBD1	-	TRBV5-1	CASSRTGEQSWDEQYF	TGCGCCAGCAGCCGTACAGGGGAGCAAAGCTGGGACGAGCAGTACTTC
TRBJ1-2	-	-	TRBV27	CASSTLGGVGGYTF	TGTGCCAGCAGTACTCTCGGGGGGGTTGGGGGCTACACCTTC
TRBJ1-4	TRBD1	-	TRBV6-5	CASRSRDRGEKLFF	TGTGCCAGCAGATCCCGGGACAGGGGGGAAAAACTGTTTTTT
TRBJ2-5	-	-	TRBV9	CASSVGSAGETQYF	TGTGCCAGCAGCGTAGGATCGGCGGGAGAGACCCAGTACTTC
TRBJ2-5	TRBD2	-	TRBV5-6	CASAIAGEETQYF	TGTGCCAGCGCCATAGCGGGAGAAGAGACCCAGTACTTC
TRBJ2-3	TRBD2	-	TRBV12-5	CASGLDPSGTTDTQYF	TGTGCTAGTGGTTTGGATCCTAGCGGGACCACAGATACGCAGTATTTT
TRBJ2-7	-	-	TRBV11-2	CASSLGVLDKGVYEQYF	TGTGCCAGCAGCTTAGGCGTTTTGGACAAGGGCGTCTACGAGCAGTACTTC
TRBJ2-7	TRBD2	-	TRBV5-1	CASSLSWGGYEQYF	TGCGCCAGCAGCTTGAGTTGGGGGGGCTACGAGCAGTACTTC
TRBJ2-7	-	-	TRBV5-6	CASSPLAGSYEQYF	TGTGCCAGCAGCCCTCTGGCAGGATCCTACGAGCAGTACTTC
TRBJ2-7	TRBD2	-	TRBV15	CATSSLRPRDSQSGGNYEQYF	TGTGCCACCAGCAGCCTCCGTCCTCGGGACAGCCAGAGCGGGGGGAACTACGAGCAGTACTTC
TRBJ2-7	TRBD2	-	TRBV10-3	CAISSSGGPSYEQYF	TGTGCCATCAGCTCTAGCGGGGGGCCCTCCTACGAGCAGTACTTC
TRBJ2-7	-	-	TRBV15	CATSREQGGGISYEQYF	TGTGCCACCAGCAGAGAACAAGGGGGCGGGATCTCCTACGAGCAGTACTTC
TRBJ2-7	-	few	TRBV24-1	CATSEGGDGMQYF	TGTGCCACCAGTGAGGGAGGTGACGGTATGCAGTACTTC
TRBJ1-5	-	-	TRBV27	CASSLDGGSNQPQHF	TGTGCCAGCAGTTTGGACGGAGGGAGCAATCAGCCCCAGCATTTT
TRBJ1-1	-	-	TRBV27	CASSLTGSTEAFF	TGTGCCAGCAGCCTCACAGGGTCCACTGAAGCTTTCTTT
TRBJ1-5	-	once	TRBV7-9	CASSLDYSNQPQHF	TGTGCCAGCAGCTTAGATTATAGCAATCAGCCCCAGCATTTT
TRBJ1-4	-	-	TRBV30	CALTNFATNEKLFF	TGTGCCTTGACTAATTTCGCAACTAATGAAAAACTGTTTTTT
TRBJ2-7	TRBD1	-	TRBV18	CASSPTTGMYEQYF	TGTGCCAGCTCACCAACGACAGGGATGTACGAGCAGTACTTC
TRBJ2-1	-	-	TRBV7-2	CASSPPVGGLGEQFF	TGTGCCAGCAGCCCCCCTGTCGGGGGGCTTGGTGAGCAGTTCTTC
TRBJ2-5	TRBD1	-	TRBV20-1	CSASSGGGETQYF	TGCAGTGCTAGTTCAGGGGGCGGGGAGACCCAGTACTTC
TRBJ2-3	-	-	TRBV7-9	CASSSPTGFSSDTQYF	TGTGCCAGCAGCTCTCCTACAGGGTTTTCATCAGATACGCAGTATTTT
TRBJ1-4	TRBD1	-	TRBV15	CATSSGTGGEKLFF	TGTGCCACCAGCAGTGGGACAGGGGGCGAAAAACTGTTTTTT
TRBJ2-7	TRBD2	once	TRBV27	CASSPGTSGGVPYEQYF	TGTGCCAGCAGTCCTGGGACTAGCGGGGGGGTACCCTACGAGCAGTACTTC
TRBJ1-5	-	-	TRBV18	CASSPATAPGQPQHF	TGTGCCAGCTCACCAGCGACAGCCCCCGGGCAGCCCCAGCATTTT
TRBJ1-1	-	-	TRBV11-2	CASSLGTAGAEAFF	TGTGCCAGCAGCTTAGGGACGGCGGGGGCTGAAGCTTTCTTT
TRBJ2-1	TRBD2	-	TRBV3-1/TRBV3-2	CASSQRRGSSYNEQFF	TGTGCCAGCAGCCAACGGCGGGGGAGCTCCTACAATGAGCAGTTCTTC
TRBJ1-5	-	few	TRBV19	CASSIEVWPNQPQHF	TGTGCCAGTAGTATAGAAGTGTGGCCAAATCAGCCCCAGCATTTT
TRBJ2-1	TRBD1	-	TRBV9	CASSVGSGQGGWEQFF	TGTGCCAGCAGCGTAGGTTCGGGACAGGGCGGATGGGAGCAGTTCTTC
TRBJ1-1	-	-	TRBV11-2	CASSLRQFAEAFF	TGTGCCAGCAGCCTTCGACAGTTCGCTGAAGCTTTCTTT
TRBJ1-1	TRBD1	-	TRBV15	CATSSGDSHTEAFF	TGTGCCACCAGCAGCGGGGACAGCCACACTGAAGCTTTCTTT
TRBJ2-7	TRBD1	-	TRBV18	CASSQRTGLDEQYF	TGTGCCAGCTCACAGCGGACAGGGCTAGACGAGCAGTACTTC
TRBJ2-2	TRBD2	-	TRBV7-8	CASSLPTSGQNTGELFF	TGTGCCAGCAGCTTACCGACTAGCGGGCAGAACACCGGGGAGCTGTTTTTT
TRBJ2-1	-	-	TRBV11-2	CASSRGNNEQFF	TGTGCCAGCAGCCGGGGTAATAATGAGCAGTTCTTC
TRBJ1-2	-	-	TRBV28	CASSLGRRATSYGYTF	TGTGCCAGCAGTTTGGGGCGGCGAGCCACATCGTATGGCTACACCTTC
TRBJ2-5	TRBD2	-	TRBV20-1	CSASDRGERETQYF	TGCAGTGCTAGTGATCGGGGGGAGAGAGAGACCCAGTACTTC
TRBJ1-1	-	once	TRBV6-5	CASTDAAGEAFF	TGTGCCAGCACCGACGCAGCAGGTGAAGCTTTCTTT
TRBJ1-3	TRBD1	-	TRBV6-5	CASSTGTASGNTIYF	TGTGCCAGCAGTACCGGGACAGCCTCTGGAAACACCATATATTTT
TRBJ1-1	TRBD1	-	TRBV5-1	CASSLVRQGRMNTEAFF	TGCGCCAGCAGCTTGGTCCGACAGGGGAGGATGAACACTGAAGCTTTCTTT
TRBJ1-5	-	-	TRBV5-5	CASSTGLGNQPQHF	TGTGCCAGCAGCACAGGGCTTGGCAATCAGCCCCAGCATTTT
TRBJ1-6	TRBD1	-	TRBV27	CASSDLRDRSSYNSPLHF	TGTGCCAGCAGTGACCTTCGGGACAGAAGCTCCTATAATTCACCCCTCCACTTT
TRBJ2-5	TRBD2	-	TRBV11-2	CASSPGTKQETQYF	TGTGCCAGCAGCCCCGGGACTAAACAAGAGACCCAGTACTTC